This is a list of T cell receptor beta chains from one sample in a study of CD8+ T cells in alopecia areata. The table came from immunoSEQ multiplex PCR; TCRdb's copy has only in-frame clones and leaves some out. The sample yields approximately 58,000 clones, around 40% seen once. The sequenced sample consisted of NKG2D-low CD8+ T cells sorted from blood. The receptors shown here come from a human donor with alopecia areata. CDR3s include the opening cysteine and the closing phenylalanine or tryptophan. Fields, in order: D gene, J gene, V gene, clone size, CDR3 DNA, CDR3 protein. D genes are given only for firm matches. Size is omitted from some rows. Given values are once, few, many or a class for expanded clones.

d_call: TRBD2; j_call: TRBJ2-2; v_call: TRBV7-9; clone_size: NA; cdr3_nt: TGTGCCAGCAGCTCGACTAGCGGGAGCTCGGCCGTGACCGGGGAGCTGTTTTTT; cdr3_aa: CASSSTSGSSAVTGELFF
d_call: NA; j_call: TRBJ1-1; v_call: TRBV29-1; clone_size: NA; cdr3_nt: TGCAGCGTTCAGGGACGGACTGAAGCTTTCTTT; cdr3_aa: CSVQGRTEAFF
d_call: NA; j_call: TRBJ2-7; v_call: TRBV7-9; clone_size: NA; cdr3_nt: TGTGCCAGCGGCTTAGGGGACCGTAACTCCTACGAGCAGTACTTC; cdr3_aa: CASGLGDRNSYEQYF
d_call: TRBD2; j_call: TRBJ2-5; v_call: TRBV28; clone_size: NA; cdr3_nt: TGTGCCAGCAGTCCACTAGCGGGAGGCGAACAAGAGACCCAGTACTTC; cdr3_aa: CASSPLAGGEQETQYF
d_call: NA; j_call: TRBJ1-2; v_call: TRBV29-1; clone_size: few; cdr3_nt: TGCAGCGTTGAAGGAGTTGAGGGGGTGGGCTATGGCTACACCTTC; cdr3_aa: CSVEGVEGVGYGYTF
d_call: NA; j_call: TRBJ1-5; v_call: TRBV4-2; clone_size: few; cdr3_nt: TGTGCCAGCAGCCAAGTTGAACAGAGCAATCAGCCCCAGCATTTT; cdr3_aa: CASSQVEQSNQPQHF
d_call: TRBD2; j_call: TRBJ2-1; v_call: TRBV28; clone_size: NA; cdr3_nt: TGTGCCAGCAGTTTCCCTTTGGTGACTAGCGATTCGGGGAATGAGCAGTTCTTC; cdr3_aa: CASSFPLVTSDSGNEQFF
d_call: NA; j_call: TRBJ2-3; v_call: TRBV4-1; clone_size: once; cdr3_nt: TGCGCCAGCAGCCCCGCCATTATGAGGAAGGACACGCAGTATTTT; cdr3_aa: CASSPAIMRKDTQYF
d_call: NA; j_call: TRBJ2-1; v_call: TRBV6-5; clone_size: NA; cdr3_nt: TGTGCCAGCAGTTACGGGGCAGAGAACAATGAGCAGTTCTTC; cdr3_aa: CASSYGAENNEQFF
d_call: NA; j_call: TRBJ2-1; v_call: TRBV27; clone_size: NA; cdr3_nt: TGTGCCAGCAGCGGGACTCCACCATCCTACAATGAGCAGTTCTTC; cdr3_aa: CASSGTPPSYNEQFF
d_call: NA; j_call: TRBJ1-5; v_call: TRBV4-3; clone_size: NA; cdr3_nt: TGCGCCAGCAGCCAAGATAGGTCGGTATATCAGCCTCAGCATTTT; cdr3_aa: CASSQDRSVYQPQHF
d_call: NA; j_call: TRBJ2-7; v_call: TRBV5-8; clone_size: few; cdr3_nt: TGTGCCAGCAGCCGATTAGTCGAGCAGTACTTC; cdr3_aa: CASSRLVEQYF
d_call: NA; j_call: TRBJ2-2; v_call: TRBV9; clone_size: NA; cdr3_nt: TGTGCCAGCAGCGTAGGAGGTGCCGCCGGGGAGCTGTTTTTT; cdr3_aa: CASSVGGAAGELFF
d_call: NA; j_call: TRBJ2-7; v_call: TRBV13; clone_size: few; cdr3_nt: TGTGCCAGCAGCTTAGGAGGGAGCTCCTACGAGCAGTACTTC; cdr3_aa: CASSLGGSSYEQYF
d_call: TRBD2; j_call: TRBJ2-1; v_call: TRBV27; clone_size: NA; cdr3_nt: TGTGCCAGCAAGACTAGCAACAATGAGCAGTTCTTC; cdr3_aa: CASKTSNNEQFF
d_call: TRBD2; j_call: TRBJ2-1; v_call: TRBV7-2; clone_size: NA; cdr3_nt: TGTGCCAGCAGCTTATCGTCCGGGACTAGCGTATACAATGAGCAGTTCTTC; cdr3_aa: CASSLSSGTSVYNEQFF
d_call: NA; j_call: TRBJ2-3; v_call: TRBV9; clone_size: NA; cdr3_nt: TGTGCCAGCAGCGTAGATCCAGATACGCAGTATTTT; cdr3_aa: CASSVDPDTQYF